These 15 T cell receptor beta chains originate from one sample sequenced in a study of regulatory T cells in long-lasting Graves disease. This sample's time point: persistent/refractory GD, antithyroid drugs over 5 years with positive TRAb. The TCR library used RNA extracted from PBMCs. Arm-PCR of CDR3 regions and iRepertoire HTBI primers were the basis on which TCR beta libraries were built. Using its own MiXCR run on the multiplex PCR reads, TCRdb lists one record per CDR3 protein. The sample gives about 470,000 distinct CDR3 sequences, about 22% of which show up once; around 7% is in the top ten. Material: peripheral blood mononuclear cells (PBMCs), obtained when the disease was refractory, from a patient treated with antithyroid drugs. These receptors came from a female donor with Graves disease.

Concerning this clonotype: A much larger clone lies one base from this, so it may be a read error. This chain connects TRBV6-1 to TRBJ1-5, with 8 bases matching TRBD1. The germline gives CDR1 MNHNS, CDR2 SASEGT. CDR3 length: 16 amino acids. With V trimmed by 6 bases and J by 6 bases, 13 bases remained unmatched. The CDR3, as DNA: TGTGCCAGCAGGGGGGGACAGGTCAGTAGGCGTCAGCCCCAGCATTTT. Amino acid sequence: CASRGGQVSRRQPQHF.

Comment on this clonotype: This CDR3 is missing its conserved last phenylalanine or tryptophan, likely due to a read error. This chain links TRBV28 with TRBJ2-7; TRBD2 agrees at 12 bases. This CDR3 is built from 14 residues. Germline values: CDR1 MDHEN, CDR2 SYDVKM. With V trimmed by 4 bases and J by 4 bases, 2 bases remained unmatched. The CDR3 region has the DNA TGTGCCAGCAGTTCAACTAGCGGGAGGTACGAGCAGTACTCC. The encoded protein is CASSSTSGRYEQYS.

In its sample, this clonotype was seen many times. The chain combines TRBV28 with TRBJ2-7; D is perhaps TRBD2 (5 bases). CDR1 is MDHEN, CDR2 SYDVKM, per germline. Deletions cut 1 base from V and 6 bases from J, with 16 bases between. The CDR3 has 15 residues. For the CDR3, the DNA is TGTGCCAGCAGTTTATCCCTAGCCGTTACCTCCGAGCAGTACTTC. Its protein is CASSLSLAVTSEQYF.

This clonotype showed up just once. The chain links TRBV29-1 to TRBJ2-7, with 12 bases matching TRBD2. Germline trimming cut 4 bases from V and 7 bases from J; bases unmatched to any gene: 8. CDR3 size: 14 residues. Germline V gives CDR1 SQVTM, CDR2 ANQGSEA. The CDR3 sequence: CSVGLAGARGEQYF. CDR3 DNA: TGCAGCGTTGGACTAGCGGGAGCGAGGGGGGAGCAGTACTTC.

This clonotype came up many times. This chain joins TRBV12-3 or TRBV12-4 and TRBJ2-2; possible D gene TRBD1, 6 bases. V lost 6 bases and J 3 bases, leaving 14 bases between the germline ends. The CDR3 covers 15 residues. The CDR3 loop is CASSPPGVHTGELFF. CDR3 nucleotides: TGTGCCAGCAGCCCCCCAGGGGTCCACACCGGGGAGCTGTTTTTT.

This clonotype was counted ten times or more. The rearrangement links TRBV27 to TRBJ1-5, with no clear D. Germline lookup yields CDR1 MNHEY and CDR2 SMNVEV (reference sequence). The V end lost 5 bases, the J end lost 4 bases, and 6 bases lay between the germline ends. The CDR3 has 12 amino acids. The CDR3 spells CASSGFNQPQHF. CDR3 DNA: TGTGCCAGCAGTGGATTTAATCAGCCCCAGCATTTT.

This clonotype was counted between two and nine times. CDR3 in amino acids: CASERVGNPGELFF. Here the CDR3 DNA reads TGTGCCAGCGAGAGGGTCGGGAATCCCGGGGAGCTGTTTTTT. This sequence joins TRBV28 and TRBJ2-2; weak D call: TRBD2 (5 bases). Trimming removed 8 bases from V and 6 bases from J, with 16 bases in between. From germline, CDR1 is MDHEN and CDR2 SYDVKM. This CDR3 is built from 14 residues.

This clonotype was observed at least ten times. The chain employs TRBV27 and TRBJ2-7, with 9 bases fitting TRBD1. The CDR3 is 15 residues long. V dropped 2 bases and J dropped 2; count of bases not matched to a gene: 4. Germline loops: CDR1 MNHEY, CDR2 SMNVEV (reference sequence). In DNA, the CDR3 is TGTGCCAGCAGTTTACGACAGGGGGGCCCCTACGAGCAGTACTTC. Encoded protein: CASSLRQGGPYEQYF.

This clonotype showed up just a few times. This chain connects TRBV20-1 to TRBJ2-6; D might be TRBD1 (5 bases). Trimming shortened V by 6 bases and J by 1 base, and 7 bases separated the two germline ends. The CDR3 consists of 13 residues. The germline CDR1 and CDR2 sequences are DFQATT and SNEGSKA (reference sequence). The CDR3 sequence: CSARGSGANVLTF. Written as DNA, the CDR3 is TGCAGTGCAAGGGGATCTGGGGCCAACGTCCTGACTTTC.

This clonotype came up many times. The V and J genes are TRBV7-3 and TRBJ1-2; 10 bases agree with TRBD1. V lost 5 bases, J lost 6 bases, and 3 bases stayed unmatched. Per germline, CDR1 SGHTA and CDR2 FQGTGA. The length of the CDR3 is 13 residues. The CDR3 is CASSLDRGNGYTF. The CDR3 nucleotides read TGTGCCAGCAGCCTGGACAGGGGGAATGGCTACACCTTC.

CDR3 coding DNA: TGCAGCGTTGTCGGGCAGGGCAACACCGGGGAGCTGTTTTTT. Its translation: CSVVGQGNTGELFF. This chain uses TRBV29-1 with TRBJ2-2; the D gene is possibly TRBD1 (5 bases). Trimming removed 4 bases from V and 2 bases from J, with 11 bases in between. This CDR3 is 14 amino acids long. Per germline, CDR1 SQVTM and CDR2 ANQGSEA.

This clonotype was detected a few times. V and J are TRBV20-1 and TRBJ1-1; 10 bases agree with TRBD1. The CDR3 sequence is 14 residues long. After removal of 3 bases from V and 4 bases from J, the junction contained 5 bases not matched to a gene. Per the germline V gene, CDR1 is DFQATT and CDR2 is SNEGSKA (reference sequence). CDR3 residues: CSARGTGAVTEAFF. CDR3 bases: TGCAGTGCTAGGGGGACAGGGGCTGTCACTGAAGCTTTCTTT.

Ten or more counts support this clonotype. V and J are TRBV6-1 and TRBJ2-5; 9 bases fit TRBD2. Losses at the gene ends were 6 bases for V and 0 bases for J; bases not matched to a gene: 11. The CDR3 spans 17 residues. Germline V gene data show CDR1 as MNHNS and CDR2 as SASEGT. This CDR3 is CASRISGSPTYQETQYF. The CDR3 region has the DNA TGTGCCAGCAGAATTAGCGGGAGTCCAACCTACCAAGAGACCCAGTACTTC.

The chain combines TRBV5-1 with TRBJ2-5; D may be TRBD2 (5 bases). CDR3 length: 15 residues. V lost 4 bases, J lost 5 bases, and 18 bases lay in between. CDR1 SGHRS and CDR2 YFSETQ come from the germline V gene. CDR3 protein: CASSPSRARVETQYF. Written as DNA, the CDR3 is TGCGCCAGCAGCCCTTCCAGAGCGCGGGTGGAGACCCAGTACTTC. Complete variable domain (other parts from reference TRBV5-1 and TRBJ2-5): KAGVTQTPRYLIKTRGQQVTLSCSPISGHRSVSWYQQTPGQGLQFLFEYFSETQRNKGNFPGRFSGRQFSNSRSEMNVSTLELGDSALYLCASSPSRARVETQYFGPGTRLLVL.

This chain joins TRBV7-2 and TRBJ2-5, with TRBD2 as a possible D gene (5 bases). The CDR3 runs 15 residues. Germline V gene data show CDR1 as SGHTA and CDR2 as FQGNSA. Trimming shortened V by 3 bases and J by 2 bases, and 13 bases separated the two germline ends. The CDR3 DNA reads TGTGCCAGCAGCTTCCCCCGCGGGCAACAAGAGACCCAGTACTTC. Its protein product is CASSFPRGQQETQYF.